These 32 T cell receptor beta chains were all obtained from the same sample, sequenced in a study of CD8+CD57+ T cells in acquired aplastic anemia (dated by TCRdb to between 2018 and 2020). The instrument given in TCRdb is Illumina HiSeq 2000. TCR beta VDJ combination and CDR3 sequence profiling used genomic DNA as the template. In-frame beta chains were kept once TCRdb had trimmed the public reads at Q25 with fastp and called clones with MiXCR. Each entry merges the rows of one CDR3 protein and shows their most common DNA and genes. This sample gives under 500,000 distinct CDR3 sequences in total; over 25% of them show up just once. Together, the top ten hold roughly 0.8% of the sample. Patients chosen for sequencing had shown expansion of CD8+CD57+ cells by flow cytometry. Sequenced material: sorted CD4+, CD8+, or CD8+CD57+ T cells (not recorded which) from PBMCs. The source of these receptors is a human donor with aplastic anemia.

The chain is built from TRBV10-2 and TRBJ2-3, with 11 bases fitting TRBD2. The CDR3 loop spans 17 amino acids. Trimming at V came to 3 bases and at J to 4 bases, leaving 9 bases not matched to a gene. Germline-derived CDR1 and CDR2 are WSHSY and SAAADI. The CDR3 coding sequence is TGCGCCAGCAGTGAATCCGATCCGGGACTAGCGGCAGATACGCAGTATTTT. This sequence encodes CASSESDPGLAADTQYF.

Only a few counts were recorded for this clonotype. The V gene is TRBV20-1, the J gene TRBJ2-7; D is perhaps TRBD2 (5 bases). The CDR3 sequence is 13 residues long. CDR1 and CDR2 (germline): DFQATT, SNEGSKA (reference sequence). Trimming shortened V by 3 bases and J by 6 bases, and 15 bases separated the two germline ends. The CDR3 protein is CSASPLIGGEQYF. CDR3 DNA: TGCAGTGCTAGTCCCTTAATAGGAGGCGAGCAGTACTTC.

This clonotype was detected a few times. The chain links TRBV7-6 to TRBJ2-1; D ambiguous. This CDR3 is built from 15 residues. Germline lookup yields CDR1 SGHVS and CDR2 FNYEAQ. Trimming removed 1 base at V and 4 bases at J, with 11 bases between. In nucleotides, the CDR3 is TGTGCCAGCAGCTTAGGTCCCAGTATATACAATGAGCAGTTCTTC. Translated, it gives CASSLGPSIYNEQFF.

The rearrangement links TRBV14 to TRBJ2-1; 8 positions agree with TRBD2. CDR1 and CDR2 from the germline V gene are SGHDN and FVKESK. The CDR3 is 15 residues long. V lost 3 bases to trimming and J lost 5 bases; unmatched junction nucleotides: 6. CDR3 DNA: TGTGCCAGCAGCCACTGGACTAGCACTGACAATGAGCAGTTCTTC. Protein product: CASSHWTSTDNEQFF.

This clonotype has a count of ten or more. The chain links TRBV5-6 to TRBJ1-2; TRBD1 matches 7 bases. The CDR3 has 15 residues. Trimming at V came to 1 base and at J to 4 bases, leaving 7 bases not matched to a gene. Germline V lookup: CDR1 SGHDT, CDR2 YYEEEE. The CDR3 nucleotides read TGTGCCAGCAGCTTGATGGAGGGGGACAGCTATGGCTACACCTTC. Translating it yields CASSLMEGDSYGYTF.

This clonotype came up many times. V is TRBV12-3 or TRBV12-4 and J is TRBJ1-2; D is possibly TRBD1 (5 bases). The CDR3 loop spans 14 amino acids. Trimming stripped 6 bases from V and 5 bases from J, with 16 bases between. The chain's CDR3 is CASSSTRGRYGYTF. As DNA, the CDR3 is TGTGCCAGCAGCTCCACGAGGGGCAGGTATGGCTACACCTTC.

This clonotype was counted a single time. The chain joins TRBV15 to TRBJ2-7; D is perhaps TRBD1 (5 bases). V lost 0 bases to trimming and J lost 5 bases, with 17 bases between them. This CDR3 is 16 amino acids long. CDR1 and CDR2 from the germline V gene are LNHNV and YYDKDF (reference sequence). DNA for the CDR3: TGTGCCACCAGCAGAGATTTCCTCAGGGATCGCGACGAGCAGTACTTC. This codes for CATSRDFLRDRDEQYF.

There are a few counts of this clonotype. The gene calls are TRBV7-2 and TRBJ2-2; no clear D. CDR1 and CDR2 (germline): SGHTA, FQGNSA. The V and J ends lost 5 bases and 0 bases respectively, with 10 bases between them. The CDR3 spans 15 residues. This chain's CDR3 is CASSPTRTNTGELFF. The CDR3 DNA reads TGTGCCAGCAGCCCAACTCGGACGAACACCGGGGAGCTGTTTTTT.

This clonotype was observed a few times. The chain joins TRBV11-2 to TRBJ2-5; TRBD1 aligns across 8 bases. The CDR3 loop spans 16 amino acids. The V and J ends lost 4 bases and 5 bases, in that order; junction bases with no gene match: 12. Germline V gene lookup returns CDR1 SGHAT and CDR2 FQNNGV. CDR3 DNA sequence: TGTGCCAGCAGCTCCAGACAGGGGAGTTTGCAGGAGACCCAGTACTTC. This codes for CASSSRQGSLQETQYF. Drawing the rest from reference TRBV11-2 and TRBJ2-5, the complete variable domain is EAGVAQSPRYKIIEKRQSVAFWCNPISGHATLYWYQQILGQGPKLLIQFQNNGVVDDSQLPKDRFSAERLKGVDSTLKIQPAKLEDSAVYLCASSSRQGSLQETQYFGPGTRLLVL.

The chain employs TRBV10-3 and TRBJ1-1; no firm D call. The CDR3 is 14 amino acids. Trimming took off 4 bases at V and 3 bases at J, with 12 bases between the two ends. Germline assignment: CDR1 ENHRY and CDR2 SYGVKD. This CDR3 is CAISVQSFDTEAFF. The CDR3 DNA follows: TGTGCCATCAGTGTTCAGTCGTTTGACACTGAAGCTTTCTTT.

This clonotype came up a few times. The chain recombines TRBV19 with TRBJ2-1; possible D gene TRBD2, 5 bases. CDR3 size: 12 residues. Trimming removed 3 bases from V and 8 bases from J, with 8 bases in between. Looked up from germline, CDR1 is LNHDA and CDR2 is SQIVND (reference sequence). The DNA of the CDR3 is TGTGCCAGTAGTATGGGGAGAGATGAGCAGTTCTTC. Residues: CASSMGRDEQFF.

This clonotype appeared many times. V gene TRBV2 combines with J gene TRBJ1-6; 9 bases fit TRBD1. Per germline, CDR1 SNHLY and CDR2 FYNNEI. Trimming removed 9 bases from V and 7 bases from J; junction bases left unmatched: 4. There are 13 residues in the CDR3. CDR3 sequence reads: CARRDRENSPLHF. CDR3 coding DNA: TGTGCCAGACGGGACAGGGAGAATTCACCCCTCCACTTT.

This clonotype was detected many times. V and J are TRBV10-3 and TRBJ2-4, with a possible D match to TRBD1 (5 bases). CDR3 length: 14 residues. Trimming shortened V by 3 bases and J by 9 bases, and 15 bases separated the two germline ends. Germline-derived CDR1 and CDR2 are ENHRY and SYGVKD. This CDR3 reads CAISERGLVSIQYF. DNA for the CDR3: TGTGCCATCAGTGAAAGGGGCTTGGTATCCATTCAGTACTTC.

This clonotype was detected ten times or more. The rearrangement uses TRBV29-1 and TRBJ2-3, with 10 bases that match TRBD1. The trim removed 7 bases at V and 2 bases at J, leaving 6 bases unmatched. The CDR3 sequence is 14 residues long. Germline assignment: CDR1 SQVTM and CDR2 ANQGSEA. In DNA, the CDR3 is TGCAGCGGAGCCGGGACAGGGGTCACAGATACGCAGTATTTT. Translating it yields CSGAGTGVTDTQYF.

Ten or more counts support this clonotype. The rearrangement links TRBV4-3 to TRBJ1-3; D is ambiguous. Trimming took off 1 base at V and 0 bases at J, with 13 bases between the two ends. This CDR3 spans 17 amino acids. Germline lookup yields CDR1 LGHNA and CDR2 YSLEER. CDR3 loop: CASSQGLRSFSGNTIYF. The CDR3 nucleotides are TGCGCCAGCAGCCAAGGGCTTCGGTCCTTCTCTGGAAACACCATATATTTT.

This clonotype showed up many times. The chain is built from TRBV6-1 and TRBJ1-2; 7 nucleotides match TRBD1. CDR3 length equals 16 residues. V trimming: 7 bases; J trimming: 0 bases; junction bases outside the gene matches: 11. CDR1 is MNHNS, CDR2 SASEGT, per germline. CDR3 loop: CASTLTGQAANYGYTF. CDR3 sequence (DNA): TGTGCCAGCACCTTAACCGGACAGGCCGCTAACTATGGCTACACCTTC.

This chain connects TRBV20-1 to TRBJ2-3; 7 nucleotides agree with TRBD2. The length of the CDR3 is 14 residues. Germline CDR1 reads DFQATT; CDR2 reads SNEGSKA (reference sequence). Trimming cost V 3 bases and J 4 bases; bases outside gene matches: 7. The CDR3 coding sequence is TGCAGTGCTAGTCTTCGGGGGGACTCAGATACGCAGTATTTT. Its translation: CSASLRGDSDTQYF.

This clonotype has ten or more counts. The chain employs TRBV24-1 and TRBJ2-6; D might be TRBD1 or TRBD2, each matching 7 bases. The CDR3 length is 17 residues. V was trimmed by 3 bases and J by 2 bases, leaving 13 bases between them. CDR1 and CDR2 from the germline V gene are KGHDR and SFDVKD. The CDR3 loop reads CATSDGGGGAGANVLTF. The DNA of the CDR3 is TGTGCCACCAGTGATGGGGGAGGGGGCGCTGGGGCCAACGTCCTGACTTTC.

To note about this clonotype: A much larger clone sits a single nucleotide away, making a read error possible. This chain connects TRBV11-1 to TRBJ2-7; 10 bases are shared with TRBD2. The germline V gene has CDR1 SGHAT and CDR2 FQDESV (reference sequence). The CDR3 covers 16 residues. The CDR3 reads CANSPHGTSVSYEQYF. In DNA form, the CDR3 reads TGTGCCAACAGCCCCCACGGGACTAGCGTGTCCTACGAGCAGTACTTC.

This chain links TRBV7-8 with TRBJ2-7; 8 bases map to TRBD1. Germline V gene data show CDR1 as SGHVS and CDR2 as FQNEAQ. The CDR3 contains 16 residues. V lost 3 bases, J lost 3 bases, and 10 bases stayed unmatched. CDR3 nucleotides: TGTGCCAGCAGCTTGGCCCCCCCCGACAGGGGCTACGAGCAGTACTTC. The encoded protein is CASSLAPPDRGYEQYF.

The gene calls are TRBV2 and TRBJ1-1; no reliable D call. CDR3 length: 12 residues. V was trimmed by 4 bases and J by 10 bases, leaving 13 bases between them. Germline CDR1 and CDR2: SNHLY and FYNNEI. This CDR3 is CASSARSEGAFF. The CDR3 DNA follows: TGTGCCAGCAGTGCACGGTCAGAAGGAGCTTTCTTT.

The CDR3 protein is CASSLHRANTGELFF. The CDR3 DNA reads TGCGCCAGCAGCTTACACAGGGCGAACACCGGGGAGCTGTTTTTT. The chain carries TRBV5-1 and TRBJ2-2; perhaps TRBD1 as D (6 bases). Germline assignment: CDR1 SGHRS and CDR2 YFSETQ. The CDR3 is 15 residues long. V lost 2 bases and J lost 0, with 8 bases in between.

This clonotype was picked up a small number of times. The chain is built from TRBV7-8 and TRBJ2-2; no reliable D call. V lost 5 bases and J 5 bases, leaving 9 bases between the germline ends. This CDR3 region has 13 residues. Germline V gene lookup returns CDR1 SGHVS and CDR2 FQNEAQ. CDR3 DNA sequence: TGTGCCAGCAGCCAGATGGGGACCGGGGAGCTGTTTTTT. The encoded protein is CASSQMGTGELFF.

The V gene is TRBV20-1, the J gene TRBJ2-2; possible D gene TRBD1, 6 bases. CDR1 and CDR2 from the germline V gene are DFQATT and SNEGSKA (reference sequence). This CDR3 region has 18 residues. Trimming pared 2 bases from V and 3 bases from J, leaving 22 bases between. CDR3 in DNA: TGCAGTGCTAGAAAGGGGGAGTCGCGACAGACCGACACCGGGGAGCTGTTTTTT. As protein: CSARKGESRQTDTGELFF.

Only a few counts were recorded for this clonotype. This sequence joins TRBV9 and TRBJ2-1; 12 bases agree with TRBD2. Unmatched junction bases numbered 8, after V lost 5 bases and J lost 14 bases. The germline CDR1 and CDR2 sequences are SGDLS and YYNGEE. The CDR3 runs to 13 residues. The DNA for the CDR3 is TGTGCCAGCAGTCCTACTAGCGGGGGGAAGAAGTTCTTC. It yields the protein CASSPTSGGKKFF. The full variable domain, rest sourced from reference TRBV9 and TRBJ2-1, is DSGVTQTPKHLITATGQRVTLRCSPRSGDLSVYWYQQSLDQGLQFLIQYYNGEERAKGNILERFSAQQFPDLHSELNLSSLELGDSALYFCASSPTSGGKKFFGPGTRLTVL.

The table lists this clonotype with many counts. The rearrangement links TRBV10-3 to TRBJ2-1; TRBD2 matches at 7 bases. The CDR3 is made up of 14 amino acids. The ends lost 3 bases at V and 3 bases at J; junction bases unmatched: 2. Germline lookup yields CDR1 ENHRY and CDR2 SYGVKD. CDR3 sequence reads: CAISEQRDYNEQFF. Here the CDR3 DNA reads TGTGCCATCAGTGAACAGCGGGACTACAATGAGCAGTTCTTC.

This clonotype was found a few times. The rearrangement links TRBV30 to TRBJ1-6; possibly TRBD1 for D (5 bases). V lost 0 bases to trimming and J lost 10 bases, with 16 bases between them. The CDR3 has 15 amino acids. Germline values: CDR1 GTSNPN, CDR2 SVGIG (reference sequence). In nucleotides, the CDR3 is TGTGCCTGGAGTGTACGTAGGACAAATACGTCACCCCTCCACTTT. Its protein product is CAWSVRRTNTSPLHF.

Comment on this clonotype: An end of the junction differs from the germline gene, which may be a read error. The rearrangement links TRBV11-2 to TRBJ1-1; possibly TRBD1 for D (6 bases). This CDR3 is built from 13 residues. CDR1 is SGHAT and CDR2 is FQNNGV in the germline V gene. In DNA form, the CDR3 reads TGTGCCAGCGGCTTAGTCCCGACAGGTGAAGCTTTCTTT. This codes for CASGLVPTGEAFF.

Note on this clonotype: A much larger clone differs by one base, so this may be a read error. The J gene is TRBJ2-3, the V gene TRBV19; 11 bases line up with TRBD1. CDR1 LNHDA and CDR2 SQIVND come from the germline V gene (reference sequence). The length of the CDR3 is 15 residues. CDR3 residues: CTSSIGTGGRDTQYF. The CDR3 DNA reads TGTACCAGTAGTATAGGGACAGGGGGAAGAGATACGCAGTATTTT.

This clonotype showed up many times. CDR3 residues: CAISDYGTSAYNEQFF. DNA for the CDR3: TGTGCCATCAGTGATTATGGGACTAGCGCGTACAATGAGCAGTTCTTC. V gene TRBV10-3 combines with J gene TRBJ2-1; 10 nucleotides match TRBD2. Germline V gene data show CDR1 as ENHRY and CDR2 as SYGVKD. The V and J ends lost 3 bases and 4 bases, in that order; junction bases with no gene match: 6. This CDR3 contains 16 residues.

This clonotype was observed many times. The chain links TRBV10-3 to TRBJ1-1, with TRBD1 identical over 7 bases. With 8 bases clipped from V and 1 base from J, the junction kept 4 bases outside the gene matches. The CDR3 totals 13 residues. Germline-derived CDR1 and CDR2 are ENHRY and SYGVKD. The CDR3 DNA is TGTGCCATCGCGCAGGGGGAGAACACTGAAGCTTTCTTT. This sequence encodes CAIAQGENTEAFF.

This clonotype was seen more than once but under ten times. The CDR3 DNA reads as TGTGCCAGCAGTGAAGATTACAGGGGCTCCTACGAGCAGTACTTC. It encodes CASSEDYRGSYEQYF. The rearrangement links TRBV2 to TRBJ2-7, with 7 bases aligning to TRBD1. CDR1 SNHLY and CDR2 FYNNEI come from the germline V gene. This CDR3 comprises 15 residues. Trimming removed 1 base from V and 0 bases from J; junction bases left unmatched: 3.